This T cell receptor (beta chain) originates from a study of early T cells in non-severe SARS-CoV-2 infection. As for the study in general: Sequencing used unsorted whole-blood bulk RNA, so chains lack pairing.

Researchers attached unique molecular identifiers to individual cDNA molecules. TCRdb re-called the 5' RACE reads with MiXCR, one entry per CDR3 protein. Here the sample spans 42,000 or so distinct CDR3 sequences, 11% being singletons. Per the germline V gene, CDR1 is SQVTM and CDR2 is ANQGSEA. With V trimmed by 3 bases and J by 7 bases, 12 bases remained unmatched. This CDR3 has 14 residues. This clonotype appeared a few times. Its antigen is currently unknown. Study-wide points: Reliance on VDJdb matching favored anti-spike CD8 responses; private and CD4 specificities were missed.

The receptor's source is an adult who was a healthcare worker with PCR-confirmed SARS-CoV-2 infection or an uninfected control (not recorded which). This chain links TRBV29-1 with TRBJ2-7; the match to TRBD2 covers 7 bases. Material: whole blood. For the CDR3, the DNA is TGCAGCGTTGAGACCAGCGGGAATCTACTGGAGCAGTACTTC. It encodes CSVETSGNLLEQYF.